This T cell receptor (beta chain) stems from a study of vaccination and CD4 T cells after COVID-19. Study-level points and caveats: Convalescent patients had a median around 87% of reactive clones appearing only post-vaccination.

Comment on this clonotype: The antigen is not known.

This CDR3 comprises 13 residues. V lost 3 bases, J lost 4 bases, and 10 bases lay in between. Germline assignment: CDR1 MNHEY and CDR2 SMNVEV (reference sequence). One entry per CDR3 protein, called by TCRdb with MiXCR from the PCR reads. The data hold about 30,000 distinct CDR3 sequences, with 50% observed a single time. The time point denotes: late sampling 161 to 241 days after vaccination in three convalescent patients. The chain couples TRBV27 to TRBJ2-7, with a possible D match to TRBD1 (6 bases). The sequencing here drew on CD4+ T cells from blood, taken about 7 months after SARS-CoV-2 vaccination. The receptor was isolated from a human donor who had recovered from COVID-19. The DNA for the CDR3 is TGTGCCAGCAGTTTGGACAGAGGGTACGAGCAGTACTTC. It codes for CASSLDRGYEQYF.